Described below is a single T cell receptor beta chain sequence and its context. Germline loops: CDR1 SGHRS, CDR2 YFSETQ. The V end lost 4 bases, the J end lost 0 bases, and 23 bases lay between the germline ends. The length of the CDR3 is 18 residues. Clones were sequenced by immunoSEQ multiplex PCR, and TCRdb holds only the in-frame ones, with some missing. The sample records fewer than 90,000 clones, 85% to 90% being singletons. The data stem from a study of OX40 agonist ivuxolimab in advanced cancers. Sequencing was performed on CD4+ or CD8+ T cells sorted from blood, taken in a trial of the OX40 agonist ivuxolimab. The sequence was collected from an adult with an advanced solid tumor such as melanoma, head and neck, liver or kidney cancer. The chain couples TRBV5-1 to TRBJ2-7, with D unclear. The CDR3 sequence: CASSPISRGVASSYEQYF. As DNA, the CDR3 is TGCGCCAGCAGCCCCATCTCCCGAGGAGTAGCTTCCTCCTACGAGCAGTACTTC.